One TCR beta chain is described in this entry. Its specificity is unknown. This specimen comes from a study of T cells in localized non-small cell lung cancer. General observations from the study: Of the top 100 tumor clones, median about 53 were in adjacent lung, over 25 among its top 100.

The ends were cut back, 2 bases at V and 10 bases at J, with 18 bases in the middle. Germline assignment: CDR1 MDHEN and CDR2 SYDVKM. The CDR3 contains 15 residues. Some clones are missing from TCRdb's copy, which holds only in-frame ones; the method was immunoSEQ multiplex PCR. Of around 64,000 clones listed, approximately 89% are singletons. This clonotype was obtained from a man between 40 and 70 years old with stage I lung adenocarcinoma. The chain uses TRBV28 and TRBJ2-1; TRBD1 is a possible D gene (6 bases). Source: peripheral blood, taken before any cancer treatment. The CDR3 loop is CASSLRASRGGEQFF. CDR3 coding DNA: TGTGCCAGCAGTTTAAGGGCCTCCAGGGGTGGGGAGCAGTTCTTC.